This T cell receptor (beta chain) was observed in a study of technical replicates of blood from a handful of donors listed by TCRdb under 2017. Of note for this clone: The specificity of this receptor is unknown. No quality values exist for individual bases; no much larger clone is one base distant.

The germline V gene (reference sequence) provides CDR1 SEHNR and CDR2 FQNEAQ. Reading from cysteine to phenylalanine, the CDR3 counts 15 amino acids. The kept DNA is CDR3 alone, 45 bases in frame from the first base. Germline trimming amounts to 5 bases on V and 1 base on J, with 3 as the count of junction bases outside the gene matches. Library prep was done by the immunoSEQ multiplex PCR assay. Drawn from immuneACCESS, this table holds only the in-frame rearrangements with V and J called that TCRdb kept. Clones are partly lost; checked studies trace under half to an unresolved V gene and leave the rest unexplained. The table for this sample lists some 62,000 clones; around 87% of them were counted only once. About 5.2% of the sample is held by the ten biggest clonotypes.

The sequencing sample was made of PBMCs. This clonotype originated in a human donor in good health. Some clones in this sample may be carry-over from other donors' samples. The chain is assembled from TRBV7-9 and TRBJ2-2; 8 central bases correspond to TRBD1. The DNA sequence is as follows: TGTGCCAGCAGCATAGGGACAGGGAACACCGGGGAGCTGTTTTTT. It specifies CASSIGTGNTGELFF.